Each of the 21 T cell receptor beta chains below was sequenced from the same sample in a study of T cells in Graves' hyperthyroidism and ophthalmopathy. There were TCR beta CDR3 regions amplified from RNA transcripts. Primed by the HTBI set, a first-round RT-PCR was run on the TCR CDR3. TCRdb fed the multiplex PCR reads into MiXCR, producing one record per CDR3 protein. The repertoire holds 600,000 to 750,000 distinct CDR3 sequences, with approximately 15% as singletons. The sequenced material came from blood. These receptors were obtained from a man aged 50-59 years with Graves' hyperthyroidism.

The CDR3 sequence: CASSGTGGVADTQYF. The CDR3 DNA reads TGTGCCAGCAGTGGTACAGGGGGCGTCGCAGATACGCAGTATTTT. This chain joins TRBV2 and TRBJ2-3; TRBD1 agrees at 9 bases. CDR3 size: 15 residues. Germline V CDR1 and CDR2: SNHLY, FYNNEI. The J segment lost 4 bases and the V segment lost 4 bases, leaving 6 bases of the junction unmatched. Together with reference TRBV2 and TRBJ2-3, the CDR3 gives the full variable domain: EPEVTQTPSHQVTQMGQEVILRCVPISNHLYFYWYRQILGQKVEFLVSFYNNEISEKSEIFDDQFSVERPDGSNFTLKIRSTKLEDSAMYFCASSGTGGVADTQYFGPGTRLTVL.

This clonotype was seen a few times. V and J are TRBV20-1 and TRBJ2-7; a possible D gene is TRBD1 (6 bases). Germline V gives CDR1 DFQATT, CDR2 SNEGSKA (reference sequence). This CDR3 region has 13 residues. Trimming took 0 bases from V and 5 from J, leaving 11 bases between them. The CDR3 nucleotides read TGCAGTGCTAGAGATCCGGACAGAAACGAGCAGTACTTC. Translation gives CSARDPDRNEQYF.

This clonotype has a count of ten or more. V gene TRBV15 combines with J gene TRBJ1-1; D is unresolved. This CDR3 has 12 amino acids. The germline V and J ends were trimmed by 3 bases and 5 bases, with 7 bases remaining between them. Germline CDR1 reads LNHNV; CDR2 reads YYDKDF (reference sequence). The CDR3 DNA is TGTGCCACCAGCAGCGATCATACTGAAGCTTTCTTT. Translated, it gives CATSSDHTEAFF.

The CDR3: CAWSPGPSLGNQPQHF. CDR3 nucleotides: TGTGCCTGGAGCCCAGGGCCTTCCCTTGGGAATCAGCCCCAGCATTTT. The V gene is TRBV30, the J gene TRBJ1-5; D is perhaps TRBD1 (5 bases). The CDR3 covers 16 residues. Trimming left V 3 bases short and J 4 bases short, with 19 bases between. Germline V lookup: CDR1 GTSNPN, CDR2 SVGIG (reference sequence).

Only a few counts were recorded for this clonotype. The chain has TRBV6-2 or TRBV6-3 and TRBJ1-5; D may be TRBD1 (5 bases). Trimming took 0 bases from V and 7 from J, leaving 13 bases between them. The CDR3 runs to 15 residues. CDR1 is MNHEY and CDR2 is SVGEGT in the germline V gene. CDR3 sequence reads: CASSYSGVDNQPQHF. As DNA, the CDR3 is TGTGCCAGCAGTTACTCGGGGGTCGACAACCAGCCCCAGCATTTT.

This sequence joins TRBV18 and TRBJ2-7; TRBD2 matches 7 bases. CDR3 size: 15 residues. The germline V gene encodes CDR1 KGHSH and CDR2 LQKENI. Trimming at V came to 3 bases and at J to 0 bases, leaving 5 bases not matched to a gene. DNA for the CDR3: TGTGCCAGCTCACCCGAAGCGGGAAGCTCCTACGAGCAGTACTTC. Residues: CASSPEAGSSYEQYF. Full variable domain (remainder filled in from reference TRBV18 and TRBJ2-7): NAGVMQNPRHLVRRRGQEARLRCSPMKGHSHVYWYRQLPEEGLKFMVYLQKENIIDESGMPKERFSAEFPKEGPSILRIQQVVRGDSAAYFCASSPEAGSSYEQYFGPGTRLTVT.

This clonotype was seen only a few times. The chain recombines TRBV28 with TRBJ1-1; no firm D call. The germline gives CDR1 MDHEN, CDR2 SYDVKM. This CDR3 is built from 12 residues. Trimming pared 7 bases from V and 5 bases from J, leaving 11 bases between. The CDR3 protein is CASTQGRTEAFF. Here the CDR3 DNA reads TGTGCCAGCACCCAAGGACGTACTGAAGCTTTCTTT.

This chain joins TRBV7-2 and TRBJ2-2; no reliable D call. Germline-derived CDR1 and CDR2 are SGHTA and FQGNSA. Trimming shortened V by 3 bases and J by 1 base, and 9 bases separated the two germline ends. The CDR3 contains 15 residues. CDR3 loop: CASSFLGMNTGELFF. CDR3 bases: TGTGCCAGCAGCTTTCTGGGAATGAACACCGGGGAGCTGTTTTTT.

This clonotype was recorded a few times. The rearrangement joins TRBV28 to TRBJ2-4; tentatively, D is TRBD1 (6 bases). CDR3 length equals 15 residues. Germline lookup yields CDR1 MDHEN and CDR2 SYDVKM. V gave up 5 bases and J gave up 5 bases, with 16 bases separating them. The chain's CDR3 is CASSQQGVGENIQYF. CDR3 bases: TGTGCCAGCAGTCAACAGGGAGTGGGGGAAAACATTCAGTACTTC.

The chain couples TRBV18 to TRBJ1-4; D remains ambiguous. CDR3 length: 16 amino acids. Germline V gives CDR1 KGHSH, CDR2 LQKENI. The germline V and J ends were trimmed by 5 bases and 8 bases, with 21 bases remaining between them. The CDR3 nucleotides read TGTGCCAGCTCAGAAGGTCTTTTGAGGGCGATCGAAAAACTGTTTTTT. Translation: CASSEGLLRAIEKLFF.

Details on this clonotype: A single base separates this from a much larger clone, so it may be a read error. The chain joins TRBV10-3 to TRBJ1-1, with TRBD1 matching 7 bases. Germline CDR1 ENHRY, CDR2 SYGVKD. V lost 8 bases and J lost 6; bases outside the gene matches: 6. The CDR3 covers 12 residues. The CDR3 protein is CAIRDREAEAFF. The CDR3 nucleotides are TGTGCCATCCGAGACAGGGAAGCTGAAGCTTTCTTT.

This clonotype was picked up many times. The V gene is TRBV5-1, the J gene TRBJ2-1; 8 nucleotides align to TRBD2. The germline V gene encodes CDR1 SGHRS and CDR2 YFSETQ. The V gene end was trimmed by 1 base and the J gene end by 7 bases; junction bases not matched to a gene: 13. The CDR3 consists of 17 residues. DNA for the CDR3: TGCGCCAGCAGCTTGCCCCGTTTGCAGCGGGAGTCAAATGAGCAGTTCTTC. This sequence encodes CASSLPRLQRESNEQFF.

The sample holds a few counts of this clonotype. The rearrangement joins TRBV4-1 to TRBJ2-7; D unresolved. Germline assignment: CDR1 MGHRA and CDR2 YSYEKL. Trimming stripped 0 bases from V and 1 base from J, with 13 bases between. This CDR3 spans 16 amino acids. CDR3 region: CASSQDPEYKSYEQYF. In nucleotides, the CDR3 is TGCGCCAGCAGCCAAGATCCGGAATATAAGTCCTACGAGCAGTACTTC.

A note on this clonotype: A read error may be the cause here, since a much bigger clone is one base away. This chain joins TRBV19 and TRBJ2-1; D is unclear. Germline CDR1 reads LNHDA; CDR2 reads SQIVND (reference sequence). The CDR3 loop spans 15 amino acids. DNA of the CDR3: TGTGCCAGTAGTATAGGCGGAGTATTATACAATGAGCAGTCCTTC. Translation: CASSIGGVLYNEQSF.

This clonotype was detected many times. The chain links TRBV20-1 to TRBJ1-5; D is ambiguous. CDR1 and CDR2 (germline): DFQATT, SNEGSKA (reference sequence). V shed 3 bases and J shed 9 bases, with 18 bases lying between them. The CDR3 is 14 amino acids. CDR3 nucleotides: TGCAGTGCTAGGCGGACCTCCGATGGGATGCCCCAGCATTTT. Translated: CSARRTSDGMPQHF.

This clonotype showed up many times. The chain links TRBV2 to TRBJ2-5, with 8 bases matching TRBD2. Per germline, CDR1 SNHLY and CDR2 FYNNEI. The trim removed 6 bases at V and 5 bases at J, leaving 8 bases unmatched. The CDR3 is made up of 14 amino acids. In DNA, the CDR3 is TGTGCCAGCAGGACTAGCGAGGACTGGGAGACCCAGTACTTC. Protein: CASRTSEDWETQYF.

The CDR3 loop is CASSFEQGAFF. CDR3 sequence (DNA): TGTGCCAGCAGCTTCGAACAGGGTGCTTTCTTT. V is TRBV5-5 and J is TRBJ1-1; tentative D call: TRBD1 (6 bases). The CDR3 has 11 residues. Deletions cut 2 bases from V and 11 bases from J, with 10 bases between. The germline CDR1 and CDR2 sequences are SGHKS and YYEKEE (reference sequence).

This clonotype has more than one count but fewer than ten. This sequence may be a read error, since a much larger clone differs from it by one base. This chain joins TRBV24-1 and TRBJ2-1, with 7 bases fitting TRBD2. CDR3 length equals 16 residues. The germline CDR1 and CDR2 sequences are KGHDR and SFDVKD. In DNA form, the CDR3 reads TGTGCCACCAGTGATTCTAGCGGAATCTCCTACAATGGGCAGTTCTTC. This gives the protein CATSDSSGISYNGQFF.

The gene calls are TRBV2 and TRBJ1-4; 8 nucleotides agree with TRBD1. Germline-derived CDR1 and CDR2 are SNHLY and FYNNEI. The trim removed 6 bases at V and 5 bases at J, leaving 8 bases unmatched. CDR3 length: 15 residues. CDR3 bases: TGTGCCAGCAGCCCATCAGGGGGCGTAAATGAAAAACTGTTTTTT. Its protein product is CASSPSGGVNEKLFF.

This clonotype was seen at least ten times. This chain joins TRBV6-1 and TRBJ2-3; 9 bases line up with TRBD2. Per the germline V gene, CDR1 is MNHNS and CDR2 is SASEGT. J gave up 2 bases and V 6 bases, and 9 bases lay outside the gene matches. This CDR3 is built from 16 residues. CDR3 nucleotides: TGTGCCAGCAGGGTTCAGACTAGCGGCCTCACAGATACGCAGTATTTT. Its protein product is CASRVQTSGLTDTQYF.

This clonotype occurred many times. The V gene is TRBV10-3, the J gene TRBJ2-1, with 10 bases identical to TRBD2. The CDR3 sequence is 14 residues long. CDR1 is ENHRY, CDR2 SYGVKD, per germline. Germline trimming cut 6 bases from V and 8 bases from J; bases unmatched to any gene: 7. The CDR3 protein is CAISEREGQDEQFF. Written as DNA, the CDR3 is TGTGCCATCAGCGAGCGGGAGGGCCAAGATGAGCAGTTCTTC.